This passage covers 3 T cell receptor beta chains from one sample sequenced in a study of blood T cell repertoires in COVID-19. The protocol was immunoSEQ multiplex PCR, while the TCRdb copy is restricted to in-frame clones and leaves out a portion. The sample carries 400,000 to 450,000 clones, roughly nine tenths recorded once. Material: PBMCs or T cells enriched from blood (not recorded which). Receptors were obtained from a man aged 25-45 years who had recovered from COVID-19.

The V gene is TRBV24-1, the J gene TRBJ2-7; 13 bases agree with TRBD2. Trimming at V came to 3 bases and at J to 0 bases, leaving 4 bases not matched to a gene. Germline-derived CDR1 and CDR2 are KGHDR and SFDVKD. CDR3 length equals 17 residues. The CDR3 DNA sequence: TGTGCCACCAGTGATGGACTAGCGGGAGCCAGCTCCTACGAGCAGTACTTC. Translating it yields CATSDGLAGASSYEQYF.

The V call is TRBV4-1, the J call TRBJ1-5; D is possibly TRBD1 (5 bases). Germline CDR1 reads MGHRA; CDR2 reads YSYEKL. The V end was cut by 0 bases, the J end by 3 bases, with 21 bases between. The CDR3 has 19 residues. CDR3 residues: CASSQDWGGGGTINQPQHF. CDR3 nucleotides: TGCGCCAGCAGCCAAGATTGGGGAGGTGGAGGGACTATCAATCAGCCCCAGCATTTT.

The DNA for the CDR3 is TGTGCCAGCAGCTTAGTAGAGGGTGAGCAGTTCTTC. As protein: CASSLVEGEQFF. This rearrangement joins TRBV11-2 to TRBJ2-1, with D possibly TRBD2 on 5 matching bases. Trimming took 1 base from V and 9 from J, leaving 7 bases between them. This CDR3 comprises 12 residues. CDR1 is SGHAT and CDR2 is FQNNGV in the germline V gene. The full variable domain, in which reference TRBV11-2 and TRBJ2-1 provide the parts outside the CDR3, is EAGVAQSPRYKIIEKRQSVAFWCNPISGHATLYWYQQILGQGPKLLIQFQNNGVVDDSQLPKDRFSAERLKGVDSTLKIQPAKLEDSAVYLCASSLVEGEQFFGPGTRLTVL.